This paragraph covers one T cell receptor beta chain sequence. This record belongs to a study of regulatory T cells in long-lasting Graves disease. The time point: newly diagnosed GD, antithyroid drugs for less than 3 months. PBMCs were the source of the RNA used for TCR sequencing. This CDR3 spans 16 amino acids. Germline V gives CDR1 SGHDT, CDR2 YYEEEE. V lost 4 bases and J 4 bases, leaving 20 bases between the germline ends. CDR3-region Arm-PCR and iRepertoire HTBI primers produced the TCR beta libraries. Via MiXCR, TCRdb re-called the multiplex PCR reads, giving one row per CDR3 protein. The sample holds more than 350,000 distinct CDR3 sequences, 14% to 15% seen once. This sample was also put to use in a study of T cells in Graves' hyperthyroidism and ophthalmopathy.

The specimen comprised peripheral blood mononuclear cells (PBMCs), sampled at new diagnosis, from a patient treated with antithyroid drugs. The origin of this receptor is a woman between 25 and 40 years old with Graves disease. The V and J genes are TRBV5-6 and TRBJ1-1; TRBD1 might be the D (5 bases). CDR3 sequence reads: CASSEEGRVVSTEAFF. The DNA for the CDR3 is TGTGCCAGCAGCGAAGAGGGCAGGGTAGTGAGCACTGAAGCTTTCTTT.